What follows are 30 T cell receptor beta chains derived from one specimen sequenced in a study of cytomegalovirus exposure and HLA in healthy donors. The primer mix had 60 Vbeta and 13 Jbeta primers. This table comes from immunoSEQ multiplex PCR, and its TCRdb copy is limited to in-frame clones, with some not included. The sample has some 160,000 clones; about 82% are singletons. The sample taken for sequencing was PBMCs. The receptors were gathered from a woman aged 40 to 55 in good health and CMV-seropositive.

In DNA form, the CDR3 reads TGCACCAGCAGCCAAGTAGGGGACTCAAACACCGGGGAGCTGTTTTTT. Its protein is CTSSQVGDSNTGELFF. The chain couples TRBV1 to TRBJ2-2; the table's D gene call, TRBD2, was not cross checked with the DNA. TRBV1 is noted as a pseudogene. The CDR3 spans 16 residues.

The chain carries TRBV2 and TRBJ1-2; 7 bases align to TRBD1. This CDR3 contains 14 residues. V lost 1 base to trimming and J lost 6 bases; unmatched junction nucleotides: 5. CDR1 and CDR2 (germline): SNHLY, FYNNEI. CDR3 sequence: CASSEVTGVDGYTF. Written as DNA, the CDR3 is TGTGCCAGCAGTGAAGTTACAGGGGTGGATGGCTACACCTTC.

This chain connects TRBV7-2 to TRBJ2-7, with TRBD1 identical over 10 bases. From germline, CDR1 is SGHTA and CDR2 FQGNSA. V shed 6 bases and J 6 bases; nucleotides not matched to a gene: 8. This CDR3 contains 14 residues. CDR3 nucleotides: TGTGCCAGCAGGTATCCGGGACAGGGGTCCGAGCAGTACTTC. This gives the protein CASRYPGQGSEQYF.

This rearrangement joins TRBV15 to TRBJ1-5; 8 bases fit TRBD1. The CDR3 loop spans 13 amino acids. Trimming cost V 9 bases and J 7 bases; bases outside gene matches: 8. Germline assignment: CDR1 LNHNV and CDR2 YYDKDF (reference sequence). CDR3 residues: CATTRQGRQPQHF. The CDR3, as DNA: TGTGCCACTACAAGACAGGGGAGACAGCCCCAGCATTTT. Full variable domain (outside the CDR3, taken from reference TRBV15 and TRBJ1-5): DAMVIQNPRYQVTQFGKPVTLSCSQTLNHNVMYWYQQKSSQAPKLLFHYYDKDFNNEADTPDNFQSRRPNTSFCFLDIRSPGLGDTAMYLCATTRQGRQPQHFGDGTRLSIL.

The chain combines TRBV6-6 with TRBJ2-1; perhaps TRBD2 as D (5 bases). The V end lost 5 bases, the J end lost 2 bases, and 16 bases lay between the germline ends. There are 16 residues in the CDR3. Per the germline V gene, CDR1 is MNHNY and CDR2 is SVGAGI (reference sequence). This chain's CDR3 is CASSAQAEIAYNEQFF. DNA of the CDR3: TGTGCCAGCAGTGCCCAAGCGGAGATAGCCTACAATGAGCAGTTCTTC.

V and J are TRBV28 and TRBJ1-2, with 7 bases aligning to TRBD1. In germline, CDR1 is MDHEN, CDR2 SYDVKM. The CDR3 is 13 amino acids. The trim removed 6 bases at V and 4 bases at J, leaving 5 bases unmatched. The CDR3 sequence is CASRDREIYGYTF. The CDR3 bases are TGTGCCAGCAGAGACAGGGAAATCTATGGCTACACCTTC.

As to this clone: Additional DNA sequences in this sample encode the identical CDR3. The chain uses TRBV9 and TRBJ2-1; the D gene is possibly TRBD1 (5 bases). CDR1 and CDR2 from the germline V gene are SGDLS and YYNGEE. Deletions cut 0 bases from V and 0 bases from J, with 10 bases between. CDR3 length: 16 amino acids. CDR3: CASSVGGGSSYNEQFF. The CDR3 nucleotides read TGTGCCAGCAGCGTAGGGGGCGGTAGCTCCTACAATGAGCAGTTCTTC.

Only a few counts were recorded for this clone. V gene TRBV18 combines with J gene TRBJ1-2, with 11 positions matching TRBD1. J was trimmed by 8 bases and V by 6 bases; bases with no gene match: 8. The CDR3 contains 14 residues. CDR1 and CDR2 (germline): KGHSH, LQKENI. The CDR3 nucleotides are TGTGCCAGCTCCCCTGGACAGGGGGCAGTGGGCTACACCTTC. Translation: CASSPGQGAVGYTF. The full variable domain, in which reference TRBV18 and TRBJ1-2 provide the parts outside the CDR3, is NAGVMQNPRHLVRRRGQEARLRCSPMKGHSHVYWYRQLPEEGLKFMVYLQKENIIDESGMPKERFSAEFPKEGPSILRIQQVVRGDSAAYFCASSPGQGAVGYTFGSGTRLTVV.

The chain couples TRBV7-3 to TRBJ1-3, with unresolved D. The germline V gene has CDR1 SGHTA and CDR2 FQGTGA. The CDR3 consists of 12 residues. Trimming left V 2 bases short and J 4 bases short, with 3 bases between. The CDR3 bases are TGTGCCAGCAGCTTAGGCGGAAACACCATATATTTT. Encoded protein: CASSLGGNTIYF.

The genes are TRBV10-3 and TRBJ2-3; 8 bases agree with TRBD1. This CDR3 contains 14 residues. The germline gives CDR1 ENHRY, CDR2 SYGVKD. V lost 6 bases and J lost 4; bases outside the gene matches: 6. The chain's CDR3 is CAISGRGQADTQYF. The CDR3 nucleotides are TGTGCCATCAGCGGCAGGGGGCAAGCAGATACGCAGTATTTT.

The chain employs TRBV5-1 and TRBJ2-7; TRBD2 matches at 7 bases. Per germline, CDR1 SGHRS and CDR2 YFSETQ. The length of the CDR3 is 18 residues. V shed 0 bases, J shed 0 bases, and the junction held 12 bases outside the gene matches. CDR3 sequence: CASSLAGGPSVYSYEQYF. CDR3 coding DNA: TGCGCCAGCAGCTTGGCGGGGGGTCCTAGCGTTTACTCCTACGAGCAGTACTTC. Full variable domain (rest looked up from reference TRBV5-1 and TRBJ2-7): KAGVTQTPRYLIKTRGQQVTLSCSPISGHRSVSWYQQTPGQGLQFLFEYFSETQRNKGNFPGRFSGRQFSNSRSEMNVSTLELGDSALYLCASSLAGGPSVYSYEQYFGPGTRLTVT.

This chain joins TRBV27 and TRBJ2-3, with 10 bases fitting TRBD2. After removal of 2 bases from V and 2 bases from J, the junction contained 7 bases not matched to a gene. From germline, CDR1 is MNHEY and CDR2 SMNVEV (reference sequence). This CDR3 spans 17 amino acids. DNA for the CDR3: TGTGCCAGCAGTTTAGTTGGGACTAGCGATTTCACAGATACGCAGTATTTT. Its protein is CASSLVGTSDFTDTQYF.

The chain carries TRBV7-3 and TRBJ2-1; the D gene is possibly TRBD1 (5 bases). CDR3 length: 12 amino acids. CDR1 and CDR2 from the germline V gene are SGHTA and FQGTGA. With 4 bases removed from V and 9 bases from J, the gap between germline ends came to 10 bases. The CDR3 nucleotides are TGTGCCAGCAGCTCCGACAGAGGTGAGCAGTTCTTC. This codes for CASSSDRGEQFF.

The CDR3 DNA reads TGTGCCAGTAGTAGTACAGTAGAGACCCAGTACTTC. Amino acids: CASSSTVETQYF. The chain uses TRBV19 and TRBJ2-5, with D unresolved. V lost 4 bases and J lost 4, with 7 bases in between. Germline V gene sequence: CDR1 LNHDA, CDR2 SQIVND (reference sequence). The CDR3 length is 12 residues.

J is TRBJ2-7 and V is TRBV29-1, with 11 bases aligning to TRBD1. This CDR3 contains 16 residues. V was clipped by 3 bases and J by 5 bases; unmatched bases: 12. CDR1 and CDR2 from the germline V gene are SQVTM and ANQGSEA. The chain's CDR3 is CSVEPLTPGQGDEQYF. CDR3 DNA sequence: TGCAGCGTTGAGCCCCTCACACCGGGACAGGGGGACGAGCAGTACTTC.

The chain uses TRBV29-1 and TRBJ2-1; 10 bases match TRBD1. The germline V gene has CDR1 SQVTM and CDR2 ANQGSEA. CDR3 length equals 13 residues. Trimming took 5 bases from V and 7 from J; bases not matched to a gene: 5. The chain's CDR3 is CSVSTGGNNEQFF. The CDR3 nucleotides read TGCAGCGTTTCGACAGGGGGCAATAATGAGCAGTTCTTC.

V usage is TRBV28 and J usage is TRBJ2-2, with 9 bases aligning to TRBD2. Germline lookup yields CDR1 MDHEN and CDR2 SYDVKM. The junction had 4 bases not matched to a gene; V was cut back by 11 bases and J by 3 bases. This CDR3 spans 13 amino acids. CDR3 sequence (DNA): TGTGCCGAGGCGGGAGGGGACACCGGGGAGCTGTTTTTT. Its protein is CAEAGGDTGELFF.

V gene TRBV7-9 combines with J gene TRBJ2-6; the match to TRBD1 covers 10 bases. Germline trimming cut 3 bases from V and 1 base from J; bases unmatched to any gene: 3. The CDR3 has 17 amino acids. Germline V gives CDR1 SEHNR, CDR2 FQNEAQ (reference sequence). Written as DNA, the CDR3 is TGTGCCAGCAGCTTGACAGGGGGCGCTTCTGGGGCCAACGTCCTGACTTTC. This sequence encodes CASSLTGGASGANVLTF.

DNA of the CDR3: TGTGCCAGCATGGGGGGAAACAATCAGCCCCAGCATTTT. It specifies CASMGGNNQPQHF. This chain connects TRBV6-1 to TRBJ1-5; a weak D match, TRBD1 (5 bases). The ends were cut back, 7 bases at V and 3 bases at J, with 10 bases in the middle. CDR1 MNHNS and CDR2 SASEGT come from the germline V gene. This CDR3 has 13 residues.

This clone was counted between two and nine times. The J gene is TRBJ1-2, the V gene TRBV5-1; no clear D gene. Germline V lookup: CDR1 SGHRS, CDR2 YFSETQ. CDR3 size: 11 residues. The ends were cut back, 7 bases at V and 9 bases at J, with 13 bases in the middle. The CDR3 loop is CASSHGESYTF. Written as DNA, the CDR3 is TGCGCCAGCTCGCACGGGGAGAGCTACACCTTC.

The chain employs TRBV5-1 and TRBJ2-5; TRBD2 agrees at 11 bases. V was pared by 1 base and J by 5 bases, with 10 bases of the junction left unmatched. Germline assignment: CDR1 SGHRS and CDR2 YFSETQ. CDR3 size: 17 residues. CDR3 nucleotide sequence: TGCGCCAGCAGCTTGCTGGGACTAGCGGACCTCAAGGAGACCCAGTACTTC. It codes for CASSLLGLADLKETQYF. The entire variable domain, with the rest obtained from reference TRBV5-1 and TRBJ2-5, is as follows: KAGVTQTPRYLIKTRGQQVTLSCSPISGHRSVSWYQQTPGQGLQFLFEYFSETQRNKGNFPGRFSGRQFSNSRSEMNVSTLELGDSALYLCASSLLGLADLKETQYFGPGTRLLVL.

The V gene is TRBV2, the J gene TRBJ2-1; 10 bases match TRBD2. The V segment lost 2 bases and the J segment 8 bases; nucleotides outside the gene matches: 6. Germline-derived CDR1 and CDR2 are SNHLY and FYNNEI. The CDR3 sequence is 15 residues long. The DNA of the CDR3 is TGTGCCAGCAGTGAATTGGCTAGCGGGAGCTATGAGCAGTTCTTC. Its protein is CASSELASGSYEQFF.

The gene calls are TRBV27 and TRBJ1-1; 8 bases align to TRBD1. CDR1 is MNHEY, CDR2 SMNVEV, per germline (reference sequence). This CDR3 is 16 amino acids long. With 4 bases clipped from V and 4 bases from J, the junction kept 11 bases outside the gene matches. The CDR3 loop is CASSYLGQGRGTEAFF. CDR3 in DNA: TGTGCCAGCAGTTACTTAGGACAGGGTCGGGGCACTGAAGCTTTCTTT.

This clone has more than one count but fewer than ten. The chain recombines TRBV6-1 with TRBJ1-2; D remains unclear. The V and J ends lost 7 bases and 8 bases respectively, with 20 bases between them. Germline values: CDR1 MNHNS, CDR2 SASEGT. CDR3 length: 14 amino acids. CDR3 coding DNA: TGTGCCAGCATGCCGAGCGAACACTCTGGGGGCTACACCTTC. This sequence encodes CASMPSEHSGGYTF.

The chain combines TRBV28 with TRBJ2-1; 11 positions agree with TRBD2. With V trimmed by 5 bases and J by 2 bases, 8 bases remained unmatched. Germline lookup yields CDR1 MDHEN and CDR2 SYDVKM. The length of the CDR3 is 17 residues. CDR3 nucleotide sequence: TGTGCCAGCAGTAGTAGACTAGCGGGGACTCCCTACAATGAGCAGTTCTTC. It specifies CASSSRLAGTPYNEQFF.

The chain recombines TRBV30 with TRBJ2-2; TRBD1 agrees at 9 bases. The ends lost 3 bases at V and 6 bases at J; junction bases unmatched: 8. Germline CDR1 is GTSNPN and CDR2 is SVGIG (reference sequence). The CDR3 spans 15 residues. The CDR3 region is CAWSKGQGTAGELFF. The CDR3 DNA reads TGTGCCTGGAGCAAGGGACAGGGAACGGCCGGGGAGCTGTTTTTT.

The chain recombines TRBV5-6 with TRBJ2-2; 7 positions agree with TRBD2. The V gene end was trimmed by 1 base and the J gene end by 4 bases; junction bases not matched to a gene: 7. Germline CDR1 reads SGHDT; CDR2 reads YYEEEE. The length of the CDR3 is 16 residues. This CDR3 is CASSLTGLVFTGELFF. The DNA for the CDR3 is TGTGCCAGCAGCTTGACCGGACTAGTGTTCACCGGGGAGCTGTTTTTT.

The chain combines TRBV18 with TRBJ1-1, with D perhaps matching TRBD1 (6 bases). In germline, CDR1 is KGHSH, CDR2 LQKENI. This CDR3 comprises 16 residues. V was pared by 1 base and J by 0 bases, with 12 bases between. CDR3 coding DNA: TGTGCCAGCTCACCACAGACACAGGGAATGAACACTGAAGCTTTCTTT. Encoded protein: CASSPQTQGMNTEAFF.

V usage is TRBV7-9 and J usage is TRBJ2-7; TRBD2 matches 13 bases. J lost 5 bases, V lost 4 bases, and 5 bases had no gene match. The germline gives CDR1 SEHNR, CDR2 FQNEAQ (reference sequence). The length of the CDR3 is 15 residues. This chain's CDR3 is CASSSPGLAGHEQYF. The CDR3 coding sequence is TGTGCCAGCAGCTCACCGGGACTAGCGGGACACGAGCAGTACTTC.

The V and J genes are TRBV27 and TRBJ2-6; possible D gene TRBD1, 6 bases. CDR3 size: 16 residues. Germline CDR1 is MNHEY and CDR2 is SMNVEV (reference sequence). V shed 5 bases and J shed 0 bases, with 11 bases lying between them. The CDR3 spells CASSRSRGSGANVLTF. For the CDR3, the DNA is TGTGCCAGCAGTCGCTCCAGGGGCTCTGGGGCCAACGTCCTGACTTTC. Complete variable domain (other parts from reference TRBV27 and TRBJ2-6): EAQVTQNPRYLITVTGKKLTVTCSQNMNHEYMSWYRQDPGLGLRQIYYSMNVEVTDKGDVPEGYKVSRKEKRNFPLILESPSPNQTSLYFCASSRSRGSGANVLTFGAGSRLTVL.